One and the same sample provided the 8 T cell receptor beta chains below, sequenced in a study of blood T cell repertoires in COVID-19. The protocol was immunoSEQ multiplex PCR, while the TCRdb copy is restricted to in-frame clones and leaves out a portion. Seen here are some 230,000 clones, approximately 84% observed once, and the top ten hold roughly 15%. The source material was PBMCs or T cells enriched from blood (not recorded which). The receptor source for this set is a man aged 40-50 years who had recovered from COVID-19.

The chain has TRBV2 and TRBJ2-2, with D maybe TRBD1 (6 bases). The germline V gene has CDR1 SNHLY and CDR2 FYNNEI. V lost 7 bases and J 1 base, leaving 10 bases between the germline ends. There are 14 residues in the CDR3. Here the CDR3 reads CASNLDRNTGELFF. The CDR3 DNA is TGTGCCAGCAATTTGGACAGGAACACCGGGGAGCTGTTTTTT.

J is TRBJ2-2 and V is TRBV5-1; 8 nucleotides match TRBD1. V gave up 0 bases and J gave up 1 base; unmatched junction bases: 5. In germline, CDR1 is SGHRS, CDR2 YFSETQ. The CDR3 length is 17 residues. The chain's CDR3 is CASSLETGQGNTGELFF. The CDR3, as DNA: TGCGCCAGCAGCTTGGAGACAGGACAGGGGAACACCGGGGAGCTGTTTTTT. The whole variable domain, remainder taken from reference TRBV5-1 and TRBJ2-2, is KAGVTQTPRYLIKTRGQQVTLSCSPISGHRSVSWYQQTPGQGLQFLFEYFSETQRNKGNFPGRFSGRQFSNSRSEMNVSTLELGDSALYLCASSLETGQGNTGELFFGEGSRLTVL.

This chain links TRBV7-2 with TRBJ2-3, with D tentatively TRBD2 (6 bases). Germline V CDR1 and CDR2: SGHTA, FQGNSA. Trimming took 5 bases from V and 11 from J, leaving 20 bases between them. This CDR3 region has 14 residues. The CDR3 region has the DNA TGTGCCAGCAGCGTCCCGGAGGGAGAGCGGATGCAGTATTTT. Residues: CASSVPEGERMQYF.

The chain combines TRBV4-2 with TRBJ1-6; D is uncertain. The CDR3 spans 17 residues. Germline V gives CDR1 LGHNA, CDR2 YNFKEQ. The germline V and J ends were trimmed by 2 bases and 7 bases, with 18 bases remaining between them. CDR3 nucleotides: TGTGCCAGCAGCCAACCGTCGGACGCGGGCGGGAATTCACCCCTCCACTTT. Residues: CASSQPSDAGGNSPLHF.

The chain employs TRBV10-2 and TRBJ1-3, with TRBD1 as a possible D gene (6 bases). Germline V gene data show CDR1 as WSHSY and CDR2 as SAAADI. The ends were cut back, 8 bases at V and 0 bases at J, with 8 bases in the middle. The CDR3 length is 13 residues. DNA of the CDR3: TGCGCCAGCTCGACAGGCTCTGGAAACACCATATATTTT. Protein sequence: CASSTGSGNTIYF.

A single count supports this clone. This rearrangement joins TRBV7-9 to TRBJ2-5, with D tentatively TRBD2 (6 bases). The V gene's germline CDR1 is SEHNR and CDR2 FQNEAQ (reference sequence). V was shortened by 5 bases and J by 5 bases, with 12 bases between the two germline ends. CDR3 length equals 13 residues. The CDR3 protein is CASSLGGRETQYF. CDR3 nucleotides: TGTGCCAGCAGCCTCGGTGGGAGGGAGACCCAGTACTTC.

The chain recombines TRBV9 with TRBJ2-5; maybe TRBD2 (6 bases). This CDR3 comprises 15 residues. V lost 0 bases and J 3 bases, leaving 12 bases between the germline ends. CDR1 is SGDLS and CDR2 is YYNGEE in the germline V gene. CDR3 in DNA: TGTGCCAGCAGCGTAGCGTACGGGAGCAAAGAGACCCAGTACTTC. It specifies CASSVAYGSKETQYF.

The rearrangement joins TRBV7-9 to TRBJ2-2; D is unclear. The V end was cut by 10 bases, the J end by 4 bases, with 13 bases between. Germline V gives CDR1 SEHNR, CDR2 FQNEAQ (reference sequence). This CDR3 has 13 amino acids. The CDR3 here is CATLNRSTGELFF. Here the CDR3 DNA reads TGTGCCACCCTAAACCGGAGCACCGGGGAGCTGTTTTTT.